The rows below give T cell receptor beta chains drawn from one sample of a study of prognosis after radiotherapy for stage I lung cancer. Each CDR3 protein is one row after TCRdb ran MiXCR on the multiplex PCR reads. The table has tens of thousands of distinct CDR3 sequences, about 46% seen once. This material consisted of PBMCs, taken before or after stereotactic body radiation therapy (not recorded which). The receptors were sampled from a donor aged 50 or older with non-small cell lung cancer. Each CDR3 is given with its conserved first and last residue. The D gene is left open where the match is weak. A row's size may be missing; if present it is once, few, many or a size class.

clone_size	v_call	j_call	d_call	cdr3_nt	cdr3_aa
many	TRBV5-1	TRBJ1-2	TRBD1	TGCGCCAGCAGCTCCACAGGGGGCTATGTCTATGGCTACACCTTC	CASSSTGGYVYGYTF
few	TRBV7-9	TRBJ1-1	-	TGTGCCAGCAGCCGGGGGGGGAACACTGAAGCTTTCTTT	CASSRGGNTEAFF
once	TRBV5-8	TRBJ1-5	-	TGTGCCAGCAGCCTTGGACTGAGCAATCAGCCCCAGCATTTT	CASSLGLSNQPQHF
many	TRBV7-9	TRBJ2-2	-	TGTGCCAGCAGCCGGACGGTTGGGTCCGGGGAGCTGTTTTTT	CASSRTVGSGELFF
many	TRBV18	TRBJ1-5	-	TGTGCCAGCTCACTTCATAGCAATCAGCCCCAGCATTTT	CASSLHSNQPQHF
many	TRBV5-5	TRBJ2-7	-	TGTGCCAGCAGCTTGGCCCCAGGATTGTACGAGCAGTACTTC	CASSLAPGLYEQYF
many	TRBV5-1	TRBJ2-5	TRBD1	TGCGCCAGCAGCTTGGGGCAGGGGGTTCCAGAGACCCAGTACTTC	CASSLGQGVPETQYF
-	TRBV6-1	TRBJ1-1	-	TGTGCCAGCAGGACGGACAGGAACACTGAAGCTTTCTTT	CASRTDRNTEAFF
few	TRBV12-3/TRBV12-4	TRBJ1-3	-	TGTGCCAGCAGTTTCAACACCATATATTTT	CASSFNTIYF
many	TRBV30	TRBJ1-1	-	TGTGCCTGGAAATCCTACAGGGTTTCTGAAGCTTTCTTT	CAWKSYRVSEAFF
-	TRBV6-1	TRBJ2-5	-	TGTGCCAGCAGTATGGTCAGTGCTCAAGAGACCCAGTACTTC	CASSMVSAQETQYF
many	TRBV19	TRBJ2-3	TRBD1	TGTGCCAGTAGTATCCATGGGACAGGGAGCGCAGATACGCAGTATTTT	CASSIHGTGSADTQYF
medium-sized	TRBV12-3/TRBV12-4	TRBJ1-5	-	TGTGCCAGCAGTTCCTCTTCTGATCAGCCCCAGCATTTT	CASSSSSDQPQHF
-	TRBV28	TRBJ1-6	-	TGTGCCAGCAGCCCGGGACATCTCGATTCAACCCTCCACTTT	CASSPGHLDSTLHF
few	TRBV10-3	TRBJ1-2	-	TGTGCCATCAGTGAGGACAGACCCTATGGCTACACCTTC	CAISEDRPYGYTF
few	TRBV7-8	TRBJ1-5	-	TGTGCCAGCAGCTTAGCGCACGGGTTAGGTAGCAATCAGCCCCAGCATTTT	CASSLAHGLGSNQPQHF
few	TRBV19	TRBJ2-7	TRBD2	TGTGCCAGTAGTCTTAGCGGGAAACTAAACTACGAGCAGTACTTC	CASSLSGKLNYEQYF
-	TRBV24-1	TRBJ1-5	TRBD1	TGTGCCACCAGTGATTTGTCAGGGGGCTCGGGCAATCAGCCCCAGCATTTT	CATSDLSGGSGNQPQHF
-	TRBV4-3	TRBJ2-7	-	TGCGCCAGCAGCCAACGAACGGGGGCGATGGCCTACGAGCAGTACTTC	CASSQRTGAMAYEQYF
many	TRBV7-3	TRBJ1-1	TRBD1	TGTGCCAGCAGCCCAGCACCCGGGACAGGGGTAGCTTTCTTT	CASSPAPGTGVAFF